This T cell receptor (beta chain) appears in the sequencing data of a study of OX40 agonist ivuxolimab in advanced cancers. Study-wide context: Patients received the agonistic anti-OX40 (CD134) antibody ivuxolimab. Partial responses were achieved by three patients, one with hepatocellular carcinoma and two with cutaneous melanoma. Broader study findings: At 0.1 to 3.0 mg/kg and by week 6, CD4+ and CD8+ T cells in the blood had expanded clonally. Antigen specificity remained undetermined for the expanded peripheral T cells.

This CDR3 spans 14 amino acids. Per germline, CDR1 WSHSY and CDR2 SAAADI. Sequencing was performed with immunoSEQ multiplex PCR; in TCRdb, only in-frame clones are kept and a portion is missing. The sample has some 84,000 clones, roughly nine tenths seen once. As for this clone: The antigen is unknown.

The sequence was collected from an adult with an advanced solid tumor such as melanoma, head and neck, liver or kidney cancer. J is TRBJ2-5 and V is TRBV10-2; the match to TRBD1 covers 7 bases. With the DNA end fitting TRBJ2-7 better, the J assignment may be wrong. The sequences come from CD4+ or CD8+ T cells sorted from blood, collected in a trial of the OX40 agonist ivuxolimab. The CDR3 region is CASSEQGPNYEQYF. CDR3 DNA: TGCGCCAGCAGTGAACAGGGGCCAAACTACGAGCAGTACTTC.